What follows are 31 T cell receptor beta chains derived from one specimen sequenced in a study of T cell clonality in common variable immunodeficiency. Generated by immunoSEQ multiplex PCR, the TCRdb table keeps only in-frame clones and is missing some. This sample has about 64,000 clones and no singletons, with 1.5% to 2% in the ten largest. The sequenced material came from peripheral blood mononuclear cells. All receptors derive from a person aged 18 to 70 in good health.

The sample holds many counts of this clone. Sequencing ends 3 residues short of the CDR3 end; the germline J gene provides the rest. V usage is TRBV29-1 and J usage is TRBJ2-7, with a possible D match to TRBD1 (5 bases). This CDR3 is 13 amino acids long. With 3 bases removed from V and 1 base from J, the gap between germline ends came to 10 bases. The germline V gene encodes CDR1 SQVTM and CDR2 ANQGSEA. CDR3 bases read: TGCAGCGTTGACACCCAGGGATCCTACGAG. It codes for CSVDTQGSYE. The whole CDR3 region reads CSVDTQGSYEQYF.

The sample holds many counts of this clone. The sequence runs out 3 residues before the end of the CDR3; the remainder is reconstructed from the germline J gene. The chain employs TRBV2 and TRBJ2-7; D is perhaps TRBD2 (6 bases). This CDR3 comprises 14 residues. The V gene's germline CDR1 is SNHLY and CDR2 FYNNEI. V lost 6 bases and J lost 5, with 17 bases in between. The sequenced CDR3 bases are TGTGCCAGCAGCGACGGACGGGACTCAGACGAG. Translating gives CASSDGRDSDE. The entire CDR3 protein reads CASSDGRDSDEQYF. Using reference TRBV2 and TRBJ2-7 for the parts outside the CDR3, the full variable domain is EPEVTQTPSHQVTQMGQEVILRCVPISNHLYFYWYRQILGQKVEFLVSFYNNEISEKSEIFDDQFSVERPDGSNFTLKIRSTKLEDSAMYFCASSDGRDSDEQYFGPGTRLTVT.

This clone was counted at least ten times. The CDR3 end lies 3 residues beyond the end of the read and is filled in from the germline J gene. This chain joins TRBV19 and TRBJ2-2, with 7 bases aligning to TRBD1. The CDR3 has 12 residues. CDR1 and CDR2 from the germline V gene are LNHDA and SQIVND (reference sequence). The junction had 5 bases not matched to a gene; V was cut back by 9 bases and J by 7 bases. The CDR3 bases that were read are TGTGCCAGCAGGGGGTCGAACGGGGAG. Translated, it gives CASRGSNGE. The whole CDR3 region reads CASRGSNGELFF.

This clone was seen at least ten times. This CDR3 reads CASSMGRQLIGGEQYF. CDR3 bases read: TGTGCCAGTAGTATGGGGCGCCAGTTGATAGGGGGCGAG. J is TRBJ2-7 and V is TRBV19; the D gene is possibly TRBD1 (6 bases). Sequencing ends 3 residues short of the CDR3 end; the germline J gene provides the rest. V lost 3 bases, J lost 6 bases, and 21 bases lay in between. The CDR3 covers 16 residues. The germline V gene encodes CDR1 LNHDA and CDR2 SQIVND (reference sequence).

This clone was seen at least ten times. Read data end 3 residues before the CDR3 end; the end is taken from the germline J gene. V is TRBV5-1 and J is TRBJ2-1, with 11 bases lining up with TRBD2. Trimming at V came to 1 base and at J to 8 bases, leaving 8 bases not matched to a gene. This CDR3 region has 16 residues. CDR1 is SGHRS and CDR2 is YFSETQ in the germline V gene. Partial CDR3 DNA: TGCGCCAGCAGCTTGAGGGCTAGCGGGGGGTTGGATGAG. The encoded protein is CASSLRASGGLDE. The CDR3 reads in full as CASSLRASGGLDEQFF. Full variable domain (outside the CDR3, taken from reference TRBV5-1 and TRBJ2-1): KAGVTQTPRYLIKTRGQQVTLSCSPISGHRSVSWYQQTPGQGLQFLFEYFSETQRNKGNFPGRFSGRQFSNSRSEMNVSTLELGDSALYLCASSLRASGGLDEQFFGPGTRLTVL.

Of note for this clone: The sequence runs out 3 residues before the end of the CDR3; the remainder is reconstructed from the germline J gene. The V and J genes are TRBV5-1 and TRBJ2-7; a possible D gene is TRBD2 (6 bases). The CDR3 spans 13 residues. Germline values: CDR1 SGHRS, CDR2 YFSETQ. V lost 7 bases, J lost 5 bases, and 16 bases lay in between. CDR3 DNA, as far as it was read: TGCGCCAGCGGGACTCTAGAACCCCACGAG. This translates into CASGTLEPHE. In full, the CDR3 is CASGTLEPHEQYF.

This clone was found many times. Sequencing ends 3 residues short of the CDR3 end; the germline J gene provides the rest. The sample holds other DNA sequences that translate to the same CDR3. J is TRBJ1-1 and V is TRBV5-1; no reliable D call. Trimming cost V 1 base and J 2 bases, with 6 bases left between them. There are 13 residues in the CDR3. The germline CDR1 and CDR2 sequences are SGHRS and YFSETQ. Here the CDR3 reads CASSLTGNTEAFF. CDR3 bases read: TGCGCCAGCAGCTTGACGGGTAACACTGAA.

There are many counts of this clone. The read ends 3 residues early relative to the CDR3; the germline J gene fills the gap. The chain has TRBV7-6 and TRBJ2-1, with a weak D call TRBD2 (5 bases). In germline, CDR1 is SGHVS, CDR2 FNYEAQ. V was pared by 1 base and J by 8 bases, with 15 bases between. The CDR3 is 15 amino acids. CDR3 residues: CASSLDLAPSYEQFF. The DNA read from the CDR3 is TGTGCCAGCAGCTTAGACCTAGCTCCTTCATATGAG.

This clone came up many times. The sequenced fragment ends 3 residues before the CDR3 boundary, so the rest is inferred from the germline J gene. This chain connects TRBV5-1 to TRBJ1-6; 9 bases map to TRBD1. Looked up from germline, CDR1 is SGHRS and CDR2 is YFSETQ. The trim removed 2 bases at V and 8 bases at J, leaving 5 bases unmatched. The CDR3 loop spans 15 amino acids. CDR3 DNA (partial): TGCGCCAGCAGCTTCGGACAGGGGAGGCATTCACCC. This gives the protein CASSFGQGRHSP. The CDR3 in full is CASSFGQGRHSPLHF.

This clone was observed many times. The sequenced CDR3 bases are TGTGCCAGCATAGAGGGATTGGGGGCGACC. It translates to CASIEGLGAT. The full-length CDR3 reads as CASIEGLGATQYF. This rearrangement joins TRBV2 to TRBJ2-5; possibly TRBD1 for D (6 bases). The sequenced fragment ends 3 residues before the CDR3 boundary, so the rest is inferred from the germline J gene. The CDR3 loop spans 13 amino acids. The germline CDR1 and CDR2 sequences are SNHLY and FYNNEI. Trimming took 7 bases from V and 7 from J, leaving 16 bases between them.

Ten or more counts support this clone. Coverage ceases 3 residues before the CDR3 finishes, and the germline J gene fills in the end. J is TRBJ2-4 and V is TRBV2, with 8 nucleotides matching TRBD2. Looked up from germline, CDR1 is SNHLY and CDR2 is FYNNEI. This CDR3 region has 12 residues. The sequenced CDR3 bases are TGTGCCAGCAGCTACGGACTAGCCGAT. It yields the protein CASSYGLAD. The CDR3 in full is CASSYGLADQYF.

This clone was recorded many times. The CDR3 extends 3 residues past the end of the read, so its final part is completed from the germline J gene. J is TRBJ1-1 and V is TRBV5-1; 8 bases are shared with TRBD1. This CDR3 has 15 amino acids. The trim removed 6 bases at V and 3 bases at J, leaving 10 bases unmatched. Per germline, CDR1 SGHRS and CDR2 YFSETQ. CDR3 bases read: TGCGCCAGCAAGATGACAGGGGCCAGCCACACTGAA. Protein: CASKMTGASHTE. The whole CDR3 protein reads CASKMTGASHTEAFF. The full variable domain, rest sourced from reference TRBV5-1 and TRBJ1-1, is KAGVTQTPRYLIKTRGQQVTLSCSPISGHRSVSWYQQTPGQGLQFLFEYFSETQRNKGNFPGRFSGRQFSNSRSEMNVSTLELGDSALYLCASKMTGASHTEAFFGQGTRLTVV.

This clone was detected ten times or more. The CDR3 protein is CAWSPRNYGYTF. The covered CDR3 bases are TGTGCCTGGAGTCCAAGGAACTATGGC. The chain couples TRBV30 to TRBJ1-2; D remains ambiguous. The read terminates 3 residues before the CDR3 end, so the remaining end is supplied by the germline J gene. CDR3 size: 12 residues. Germline lookup yields CDR1 GTSNPN and CDR2 SVGIG (reference sequence). Trimming cost V 2 bases and J 2 bases, with 6 bases left between them.

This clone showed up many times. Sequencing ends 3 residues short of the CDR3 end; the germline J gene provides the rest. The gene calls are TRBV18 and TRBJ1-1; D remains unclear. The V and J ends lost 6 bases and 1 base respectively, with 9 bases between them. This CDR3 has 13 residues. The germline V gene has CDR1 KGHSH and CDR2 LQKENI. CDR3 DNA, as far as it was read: TGTGCCAGCTCTGGCAGCGGGAACACTGAA. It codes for CASSGSGNTE. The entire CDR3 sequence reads CASSGSGNTEAFF.

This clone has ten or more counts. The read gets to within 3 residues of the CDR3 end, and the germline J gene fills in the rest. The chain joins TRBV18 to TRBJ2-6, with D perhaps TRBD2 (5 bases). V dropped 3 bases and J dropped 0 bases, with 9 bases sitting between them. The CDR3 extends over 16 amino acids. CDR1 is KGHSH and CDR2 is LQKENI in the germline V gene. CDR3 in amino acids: CASSPGVASGANVLTF. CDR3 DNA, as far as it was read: TGTGCCAGCTCACCCGGGGTGGCCTCTGGGGCCAACGTC. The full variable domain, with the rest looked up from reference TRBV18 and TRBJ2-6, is NAGVMQNPRHLVRRRGQEARLRCSPMKGHSHVYWYRQLPEEGLKFMVYLQKENIIDESGMPKERFSAEFPKEGPSILRIQQVVRGDSAAYFCASSPGVASGANVLTFGAGSRLTVL.

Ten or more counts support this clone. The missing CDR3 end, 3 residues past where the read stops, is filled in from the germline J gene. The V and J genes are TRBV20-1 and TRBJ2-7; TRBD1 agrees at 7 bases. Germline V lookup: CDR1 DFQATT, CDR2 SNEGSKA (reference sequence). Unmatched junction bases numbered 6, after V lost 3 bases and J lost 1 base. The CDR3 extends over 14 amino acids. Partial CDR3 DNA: TGCAGTGCTAGCGGGACAGAGACTTCCTACGAG. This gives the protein CSASGTETSYE. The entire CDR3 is CSASGTETSYEQYF.

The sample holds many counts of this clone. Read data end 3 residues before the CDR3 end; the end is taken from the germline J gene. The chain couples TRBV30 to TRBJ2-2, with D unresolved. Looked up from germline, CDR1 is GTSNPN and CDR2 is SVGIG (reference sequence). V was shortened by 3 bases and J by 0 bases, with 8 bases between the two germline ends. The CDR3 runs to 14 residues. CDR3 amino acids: CAWRRATNTGELFF. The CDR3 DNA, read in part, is TGTGCCTGGAGAAGGGCCACGAACACCGGGGAG.

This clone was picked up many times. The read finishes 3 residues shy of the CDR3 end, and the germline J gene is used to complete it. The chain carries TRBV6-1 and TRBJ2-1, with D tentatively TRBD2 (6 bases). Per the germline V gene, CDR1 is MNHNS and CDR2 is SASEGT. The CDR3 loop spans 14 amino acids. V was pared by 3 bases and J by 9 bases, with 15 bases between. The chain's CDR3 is CASSDSGRRGEQFF. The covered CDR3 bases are TGTGCCAGCAGTGATAGCGGACGAAGGGGTGAG.

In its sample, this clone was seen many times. CDR3 protein: CASSLGLAGTGELFF. The part of the CDR3 DNA that was read is TGTGCCAGCAGCTTGGGACTAGCGGGTACCGGGGAG. V is TRBV11-3 and J is TRBJ2-2; TRBD2 aligns across 12 bases. Sequencing ends 3 residues short of the CDR3 end; the germline J gene provides the rest. V shed 3 bases and J 5 bases; nucleotides not matched to a gene: 1. Per germline, CDR1 SGHNT and CDR2 YENEEA. This CDR3 has 15 residues.

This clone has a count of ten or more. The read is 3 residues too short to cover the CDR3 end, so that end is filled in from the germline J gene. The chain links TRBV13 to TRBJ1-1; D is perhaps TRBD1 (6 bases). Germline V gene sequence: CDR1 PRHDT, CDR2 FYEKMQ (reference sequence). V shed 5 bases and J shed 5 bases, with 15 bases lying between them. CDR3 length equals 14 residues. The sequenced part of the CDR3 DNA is TGTGCCAGCAGCCTTCAACAGGGAAAAACTGAA. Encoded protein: CASSLQQGKTE. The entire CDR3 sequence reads CASSLQQGKTEAFF. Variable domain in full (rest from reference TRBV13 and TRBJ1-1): AAGVIQSPRHLIKEKRETATLKCYPIPRHDTVYWYQQGPGQDPQFLISFYEKMQSDKGSIPDRFSAQQFSDYHSELNMSSLELGDSALYFCASSLQQGKTEAFFGQGTRLTVV.

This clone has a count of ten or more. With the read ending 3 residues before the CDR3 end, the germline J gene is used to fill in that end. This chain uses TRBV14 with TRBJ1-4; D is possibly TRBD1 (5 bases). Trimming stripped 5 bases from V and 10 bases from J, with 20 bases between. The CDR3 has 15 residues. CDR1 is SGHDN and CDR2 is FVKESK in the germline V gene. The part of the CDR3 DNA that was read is TGTGCCAGCAGCTCGGGAACAGGTTTTATGGGAAAA. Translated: CASSSGTGFMGK. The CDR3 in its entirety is CASSSGTGFMGKLFF.

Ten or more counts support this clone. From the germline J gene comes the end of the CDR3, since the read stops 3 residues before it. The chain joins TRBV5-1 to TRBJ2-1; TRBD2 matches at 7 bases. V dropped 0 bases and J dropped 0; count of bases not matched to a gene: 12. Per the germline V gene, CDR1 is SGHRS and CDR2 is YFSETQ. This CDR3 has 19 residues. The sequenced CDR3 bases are TGCGCCAGCAGCTTGGCCGTATTGGCTAGCGGTTACTCCTACAATGAG. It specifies CASSLAVLASGYSYNE. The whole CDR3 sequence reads CASSLAVLASGYSYNEQFF. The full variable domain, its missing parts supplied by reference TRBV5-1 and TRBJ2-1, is KAGVTQTPRYLIKTRGQQVTLSCSPISGHRSVSWYQQTPGQGLQFLFEYFSETQRNKGNFPGRFSGRQFSNSRSEMNVSTLELGDSALYLCASSLAVLASGYSYNEQFFGPGTRLTVL.

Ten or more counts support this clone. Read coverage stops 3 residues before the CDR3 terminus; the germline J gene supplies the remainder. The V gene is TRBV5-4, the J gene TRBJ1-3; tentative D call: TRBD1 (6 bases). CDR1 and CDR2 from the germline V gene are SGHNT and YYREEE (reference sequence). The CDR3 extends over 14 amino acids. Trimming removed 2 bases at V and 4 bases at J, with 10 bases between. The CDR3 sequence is CASSFWGRGNTIYF. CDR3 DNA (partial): TGTGCCAGCAGCTTCTGGGGGCGAGGAAACACC.

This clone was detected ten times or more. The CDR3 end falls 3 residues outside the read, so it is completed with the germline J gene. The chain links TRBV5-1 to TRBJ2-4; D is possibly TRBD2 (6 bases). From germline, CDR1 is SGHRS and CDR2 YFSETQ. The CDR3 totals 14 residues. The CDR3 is CASRRDSLRGGQYF. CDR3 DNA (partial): TGCGCCAGCAGAAGGGACTCCCTGAGAGGCGGT. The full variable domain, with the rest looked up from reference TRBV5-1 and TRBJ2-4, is KAGVTQTPRYLIKTRGQQVTLSCSPISGHRSVSWYQQTPGQGLQFLFEYFSETQRNKGNFPGRFSGRQFSNSRSEMNVSTLELGDSALYLCASRRDSLRGGQYFGAGTRLSVL.

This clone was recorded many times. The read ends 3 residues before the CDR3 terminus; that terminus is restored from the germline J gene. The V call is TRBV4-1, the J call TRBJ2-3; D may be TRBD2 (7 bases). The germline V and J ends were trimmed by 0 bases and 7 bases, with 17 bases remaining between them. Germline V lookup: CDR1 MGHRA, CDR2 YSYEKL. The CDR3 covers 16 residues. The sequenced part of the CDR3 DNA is TGCGCCAGCAGCCAAGATGGGGGGGCCTATGGGAATACG. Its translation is CASSQDGGAYGNT. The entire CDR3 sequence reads CASSQDGGAYGNTQYF.

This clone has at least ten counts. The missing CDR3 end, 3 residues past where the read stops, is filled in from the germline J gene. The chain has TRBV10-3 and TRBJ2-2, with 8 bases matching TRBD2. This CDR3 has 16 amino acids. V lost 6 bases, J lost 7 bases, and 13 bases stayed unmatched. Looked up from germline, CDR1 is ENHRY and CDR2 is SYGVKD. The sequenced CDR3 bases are TGTGCCATCAGAGGAGCGGCGGGGGGAGAGGTCGGGGAG. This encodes CAIRGAAGGEVGE. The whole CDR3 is CAIRGAAGGEVGELFF.

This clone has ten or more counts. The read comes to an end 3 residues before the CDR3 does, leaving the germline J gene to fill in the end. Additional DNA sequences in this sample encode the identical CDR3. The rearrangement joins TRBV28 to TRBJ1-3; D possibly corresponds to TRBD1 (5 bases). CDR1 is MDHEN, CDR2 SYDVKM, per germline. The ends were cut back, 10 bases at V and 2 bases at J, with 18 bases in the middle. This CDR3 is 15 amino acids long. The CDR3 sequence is CATLPYRGAGNTIYF. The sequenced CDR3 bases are TGTGCCACACTACCCTATCGAGGGGCTGGAAACACC.

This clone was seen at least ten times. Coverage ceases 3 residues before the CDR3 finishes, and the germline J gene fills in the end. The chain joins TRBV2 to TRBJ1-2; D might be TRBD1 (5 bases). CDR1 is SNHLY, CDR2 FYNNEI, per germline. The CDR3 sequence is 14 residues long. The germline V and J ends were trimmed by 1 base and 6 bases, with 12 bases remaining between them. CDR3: CASSEERSGNGYTF. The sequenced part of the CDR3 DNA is TGTGCCAGCAGTGAAGAGAGGTCAGGGAATGGC.

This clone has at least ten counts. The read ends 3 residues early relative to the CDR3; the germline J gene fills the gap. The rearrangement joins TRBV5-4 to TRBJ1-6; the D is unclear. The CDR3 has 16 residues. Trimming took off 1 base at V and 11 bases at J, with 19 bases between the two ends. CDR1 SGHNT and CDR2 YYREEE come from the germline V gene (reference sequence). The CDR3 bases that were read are TGTGCCAGCAGCTTGAATCTCGGATTAGCCCAAACACCC. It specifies CASSLNLGLAQTP. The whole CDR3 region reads CASSLNLGLAQTPLHF.

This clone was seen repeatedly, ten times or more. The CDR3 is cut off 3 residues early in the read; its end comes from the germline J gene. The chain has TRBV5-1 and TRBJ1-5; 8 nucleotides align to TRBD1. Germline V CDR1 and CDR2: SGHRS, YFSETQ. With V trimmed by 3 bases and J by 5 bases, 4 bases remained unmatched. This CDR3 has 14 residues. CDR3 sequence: CASSWTGRDQPQHF. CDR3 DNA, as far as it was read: TGCGCCAGCAGCTGGACAGGGCGAGATCAGCCC.

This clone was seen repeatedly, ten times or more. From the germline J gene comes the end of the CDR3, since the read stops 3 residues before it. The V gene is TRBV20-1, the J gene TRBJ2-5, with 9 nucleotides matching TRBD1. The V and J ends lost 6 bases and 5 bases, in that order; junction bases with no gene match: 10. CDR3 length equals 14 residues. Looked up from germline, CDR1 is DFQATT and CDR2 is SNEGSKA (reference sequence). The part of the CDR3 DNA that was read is TGCAGTGCACCGGACAGGGGAAAGAGGGAGACC. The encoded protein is CSAPDRGKRET. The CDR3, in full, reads CSAPDRGKRETQYF.